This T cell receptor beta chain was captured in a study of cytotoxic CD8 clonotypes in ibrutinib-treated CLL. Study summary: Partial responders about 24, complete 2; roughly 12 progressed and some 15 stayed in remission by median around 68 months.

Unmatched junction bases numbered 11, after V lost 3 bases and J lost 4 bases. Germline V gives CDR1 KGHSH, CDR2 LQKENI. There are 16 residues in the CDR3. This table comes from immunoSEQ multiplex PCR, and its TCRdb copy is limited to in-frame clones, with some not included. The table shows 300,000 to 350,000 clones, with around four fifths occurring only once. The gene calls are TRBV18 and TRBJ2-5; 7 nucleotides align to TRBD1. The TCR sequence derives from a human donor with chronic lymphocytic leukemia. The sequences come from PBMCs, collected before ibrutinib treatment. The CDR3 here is CASSPQQETGLETQYF. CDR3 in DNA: TGTGCCAGCTCACCTCAACAGGAGACAGGGTTAGAGACCCAGTACTTC.